This T cell receptor (beta chain) was captured in a study of OX40 agonist ivuxolimab in advanced cancers. Across the study: Cohort: about 82% men, mean age about 62, aged about 23 to 80.

Clones were read by immunoSEQ multiplex PCR, and TCRdb kept only the in-frame ones, dropping some. The sample comprises roughly 13,000 clones, over 75% of which are singletons, and roughly 73% rests with the top ten. Study-wide points: Normalized expansion of T-cell clones was also low for some nonresponders.

This clone was picked up one time. The target antigen is unknown. The TCR was taken from an adult with an advanced solid tumor such as melanoma, head and neck, liver or kidney cancer. The input for sequencing was CD4+ or CD8+ T cells sorted from blood, taken in a trial of the OX40 agonist ivuxolimab.

The CDR3: CASTDTGTGNTEAFF. CDR3 coding DNA: TGTGCCAGCACCGACACCGGGACGGGGAACACTGAAGCTTTCTTT. The V and J genes are TRBV7-9 and TRBJ1-1, with D maybe TRBD1 (5 bases). CDR3 length: 15 residues. Germline CDR1 reads SEHNR; CDR2 reads FQNEAQ (reference sequence). Trimming removed 7 bases from V and 1 base from J, with 16 bases in between.